What follows are 3 T cell receptor beta chains derived from one specimen sequenced in a study of a mutant IDH1 vaccine in newly diagnosed glioma. The time point: week 23, last vaccination. Doses consisted of 300 ug of mutant IDH1 20-mer peptide each, paired with topical imiquimod. The data were produced by immunoSEQ multiplex PCR, yet TCRdb's version contains in-frame clones alone and is incomplete. This sample has some 20,000 clones; 82% occur once, and the top ten carry 13%. Antigens of these TCRs are unknown. The specimen comprised PBMCs, sampled from a glioma patient whose treatment included an IDH1 peptide vaccine. Source of these receptors: a man aged 25-45 years with glioma.

This sequence joins TRBV5-4 and TRBJ2-1; 15 positions match TRBD2. Trimming removed 0 bases from V and 12 bases from J; junction bases left unmatched: 7. This CDR3 is built from 16 residues. Germline V gene data show CDR1 as SGHNT and CDR2 as YYREEE (reference sequence). Here the CDR3 DNA reads TGTGCCAGCAGCTTGGAGGGACTAGCGGGAGGAGATGGGCAGTTCTTC. This codes for CASSLEGLAGGDGQFF.

CDR3: CAWSALPTNTEAFF. As DNA, the CDR3 is TGTGCCTGGAGTGCTCTCCCCACCAACACTGAAGCTTTCTTT. The chain combines TRBV30 with TRBJ1-1; D unresolved. The V gene's germline CDR1 is GTSNPN and CDR2 SVGIG (reference sequence). The CDR3 is 14 residues long. Trimming stripped 1 base from V and 2 bases from J, with 11 bases between.

This chain connects TRBV7-2 to TRBJ2-3; D is uncertain. The V end was cut by 5 bases, the J end by 0 bases, with 15 bases between. This CDR3 spans 16 amino acids. Per the germline V gene, CDR1 is SGHTA and CDR2 is FQGNSA. CDR3 nucleotides: TGTGCCAGCAGCGACCAGTGGGTTCGTAGCACAGATACGCAGTATTTT. Amino acid sequence: CASSDQWVRSTDTQYF.